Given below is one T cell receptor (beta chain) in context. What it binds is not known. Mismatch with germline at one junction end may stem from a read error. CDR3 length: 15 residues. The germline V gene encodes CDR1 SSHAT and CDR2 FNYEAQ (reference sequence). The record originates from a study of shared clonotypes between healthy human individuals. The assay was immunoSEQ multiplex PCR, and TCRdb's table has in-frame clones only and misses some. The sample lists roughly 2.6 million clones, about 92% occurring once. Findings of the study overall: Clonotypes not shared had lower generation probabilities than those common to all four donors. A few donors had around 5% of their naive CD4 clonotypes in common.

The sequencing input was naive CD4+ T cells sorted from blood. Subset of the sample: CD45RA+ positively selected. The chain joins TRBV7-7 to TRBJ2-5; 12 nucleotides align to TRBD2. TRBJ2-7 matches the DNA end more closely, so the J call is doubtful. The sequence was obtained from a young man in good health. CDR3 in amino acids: CASSPGLAGSDEQYF. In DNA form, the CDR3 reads TGTGCTAGCAGCCCCGGACTAGCGGGGTCTGACGAGCAGTACTTC.